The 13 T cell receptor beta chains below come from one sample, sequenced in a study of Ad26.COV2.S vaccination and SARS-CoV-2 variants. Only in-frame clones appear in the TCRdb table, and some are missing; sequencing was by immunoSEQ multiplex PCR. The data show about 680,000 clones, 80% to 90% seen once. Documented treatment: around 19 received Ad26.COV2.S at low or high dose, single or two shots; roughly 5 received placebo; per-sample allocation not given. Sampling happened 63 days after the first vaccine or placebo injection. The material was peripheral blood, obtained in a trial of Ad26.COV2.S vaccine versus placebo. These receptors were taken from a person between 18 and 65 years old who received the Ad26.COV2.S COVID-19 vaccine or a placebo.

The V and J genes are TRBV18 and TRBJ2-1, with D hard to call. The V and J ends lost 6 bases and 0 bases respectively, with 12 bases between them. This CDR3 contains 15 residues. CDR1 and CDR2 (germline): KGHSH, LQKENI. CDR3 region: CASSSTPSSYNEQFF. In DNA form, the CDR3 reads TGTGCCAGCTCGTCGACCCCCAGCTCCTACAATGAGCAGTTCTTC.

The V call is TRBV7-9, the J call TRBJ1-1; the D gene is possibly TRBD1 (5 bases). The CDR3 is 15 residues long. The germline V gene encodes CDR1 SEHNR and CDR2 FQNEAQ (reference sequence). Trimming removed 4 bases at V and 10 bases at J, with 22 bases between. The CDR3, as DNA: TGTGCCAGCAGCTCCACAGGTGGGGGTGTCGTGGGAGCTTTCTTT. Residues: CASSSTGGGVVGAFF.

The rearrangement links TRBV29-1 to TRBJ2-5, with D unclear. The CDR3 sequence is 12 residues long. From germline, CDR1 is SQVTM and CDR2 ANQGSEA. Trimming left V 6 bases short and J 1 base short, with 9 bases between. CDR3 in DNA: TGCAGCGTCGTTTTTGGCCAAGAGACCCAGTACTTC. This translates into CSVVFGQETQYF.

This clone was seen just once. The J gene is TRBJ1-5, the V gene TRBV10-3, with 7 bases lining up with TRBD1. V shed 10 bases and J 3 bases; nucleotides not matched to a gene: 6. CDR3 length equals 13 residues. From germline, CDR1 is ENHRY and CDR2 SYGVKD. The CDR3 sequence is CATRGEPNQPQHF. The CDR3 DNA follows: TGTGCCACCAGGGGGGAGCCCAATCAGCCCCAGCATTTT.

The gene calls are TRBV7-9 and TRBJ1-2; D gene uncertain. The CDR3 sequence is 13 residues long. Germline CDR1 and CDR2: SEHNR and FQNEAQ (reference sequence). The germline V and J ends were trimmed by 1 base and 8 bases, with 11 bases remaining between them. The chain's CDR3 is CASSLGAQLGYTF. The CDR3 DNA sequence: TGTGCCAGCAGCTTAGGGGCACAGCTCGGCTACACCTTC.

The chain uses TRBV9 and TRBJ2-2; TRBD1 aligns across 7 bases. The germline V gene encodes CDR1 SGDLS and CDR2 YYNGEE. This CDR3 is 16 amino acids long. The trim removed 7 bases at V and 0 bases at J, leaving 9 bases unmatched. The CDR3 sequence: CASFTSDRANTGELFF. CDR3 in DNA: TGTGCCAGCTTTACGAGCGACAGGGCGAACACCGGGGAGCTGTTTTTT.

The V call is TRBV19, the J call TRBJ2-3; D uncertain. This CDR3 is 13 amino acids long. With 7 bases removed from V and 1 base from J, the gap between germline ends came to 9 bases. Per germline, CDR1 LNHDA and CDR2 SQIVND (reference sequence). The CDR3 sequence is CASTPSGTDTQYF. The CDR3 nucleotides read TGTGCCAGTACCCCCTCGGGCACAGATACGCAGTATTTT.

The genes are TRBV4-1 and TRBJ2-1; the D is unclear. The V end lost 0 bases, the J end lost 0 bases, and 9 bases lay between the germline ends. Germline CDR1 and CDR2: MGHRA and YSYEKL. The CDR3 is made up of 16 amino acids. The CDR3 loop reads CASSQDPERSYNEQFF. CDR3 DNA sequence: TGCGCCAGCAGCCAAGATCCAGAGCGCTCCTACAATGAGCAGTTCTTC.

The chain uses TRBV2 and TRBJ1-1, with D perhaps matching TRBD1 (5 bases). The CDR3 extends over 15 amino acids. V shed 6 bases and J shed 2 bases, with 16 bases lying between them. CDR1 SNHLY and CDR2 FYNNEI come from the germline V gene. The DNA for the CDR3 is TGTGCCAGCAGACAAAATCAGGGCTTTAACACTGAAGCTTTCTTT. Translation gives CASRQNQGFNTEAFF.

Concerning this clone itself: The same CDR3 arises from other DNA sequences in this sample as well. The chain's CDR3 is CAWSPGQGAYEQYF. CDR3 in DNA: TGTGCCTGGAGTCCGGGACAGGGAGCCTACGAGCAGTACTTC. The chain employs TRBV30 and TRBJ2-7; TRBD1 matches 9 bases. The CDR3 has 14 amino acids. Germline CDR1 reads GTSNPN; CDR2 reads SVGIG (reference sequence). Trimming removed 2 bases from V and 2 bases from J; junction bases left unmatched: 4.

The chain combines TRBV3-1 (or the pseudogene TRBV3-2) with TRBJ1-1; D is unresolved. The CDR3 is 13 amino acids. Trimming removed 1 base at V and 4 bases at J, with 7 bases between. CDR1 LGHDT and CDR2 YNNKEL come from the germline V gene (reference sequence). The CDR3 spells CASSQGPFTEAFF. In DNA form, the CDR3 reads TGTGCCAGCAGCCAAGGACCATTCACTGAAGCTTTCTTT.

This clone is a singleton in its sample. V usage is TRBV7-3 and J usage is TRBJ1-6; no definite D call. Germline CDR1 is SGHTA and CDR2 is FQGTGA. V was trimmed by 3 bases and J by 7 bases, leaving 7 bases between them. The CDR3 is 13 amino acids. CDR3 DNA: TGTGCCAGCAGCTTCGATCCCAATTCACCCCTCCACTTT. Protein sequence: CASSFDPNSPLHF.

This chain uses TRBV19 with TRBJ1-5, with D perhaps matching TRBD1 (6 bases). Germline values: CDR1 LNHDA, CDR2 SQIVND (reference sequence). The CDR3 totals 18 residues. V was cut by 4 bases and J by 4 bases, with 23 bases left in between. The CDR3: CASSTPRGSLMLNQPQHF. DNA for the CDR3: TGTGCCAGTAGTACCCCGAGGGGGTCACTGATGCTAAATCAGCCCCAGCATTTT.